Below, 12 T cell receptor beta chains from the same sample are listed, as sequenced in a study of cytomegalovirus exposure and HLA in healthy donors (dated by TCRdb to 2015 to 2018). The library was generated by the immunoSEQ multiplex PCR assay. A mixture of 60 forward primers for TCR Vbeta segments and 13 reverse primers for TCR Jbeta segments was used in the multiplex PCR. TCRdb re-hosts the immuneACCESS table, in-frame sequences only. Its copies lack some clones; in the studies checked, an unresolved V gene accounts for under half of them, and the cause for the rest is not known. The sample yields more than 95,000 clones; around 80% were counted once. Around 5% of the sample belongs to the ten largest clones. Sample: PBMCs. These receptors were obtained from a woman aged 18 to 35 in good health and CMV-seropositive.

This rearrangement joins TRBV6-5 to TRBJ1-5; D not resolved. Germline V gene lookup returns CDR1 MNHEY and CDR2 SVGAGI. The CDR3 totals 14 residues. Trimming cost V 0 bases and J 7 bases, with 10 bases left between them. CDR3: CASSYSRREQPQHF. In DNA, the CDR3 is TGTGCCAGCAGTTACTCAAGGAGGGAACAGCCCCAGCATTTT.

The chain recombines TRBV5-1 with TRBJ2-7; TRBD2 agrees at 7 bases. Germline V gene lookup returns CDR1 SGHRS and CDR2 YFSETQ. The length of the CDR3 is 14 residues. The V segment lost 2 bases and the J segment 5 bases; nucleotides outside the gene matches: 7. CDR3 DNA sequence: TGCGCCAGCAGCTTAGGCGGGAGCTGGGACGAGCAGTACTTC. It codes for CASSLGGSWDEQYF.

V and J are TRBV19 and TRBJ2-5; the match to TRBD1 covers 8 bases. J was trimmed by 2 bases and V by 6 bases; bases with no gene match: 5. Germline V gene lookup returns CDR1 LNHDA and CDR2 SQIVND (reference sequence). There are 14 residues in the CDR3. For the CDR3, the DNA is TGTGCCAGTAGGCCGCGGACAGGGCAAGAGACCCAGTACTTC. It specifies CASRPRTGQETQYF.

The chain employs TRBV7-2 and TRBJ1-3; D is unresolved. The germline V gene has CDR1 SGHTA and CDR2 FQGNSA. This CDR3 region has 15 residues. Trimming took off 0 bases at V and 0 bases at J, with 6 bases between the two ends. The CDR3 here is CASSLAPGSGNTIYF. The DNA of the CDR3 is TGTGCCAGCAGCTTAGCGCCAGGCTCTGGAAACACCATATATTTT. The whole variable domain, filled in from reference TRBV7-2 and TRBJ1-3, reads GAGVSQSPSNKVTEKGKDVELRCDPISGHTALYWYRQSLGQGLEFLIYFQGNSAPDKSGLPSDRFSAERTGGSVSTLTIQRTQQEDSAVYLCASSLAPGSGNTIYFGEGSWLTVV.

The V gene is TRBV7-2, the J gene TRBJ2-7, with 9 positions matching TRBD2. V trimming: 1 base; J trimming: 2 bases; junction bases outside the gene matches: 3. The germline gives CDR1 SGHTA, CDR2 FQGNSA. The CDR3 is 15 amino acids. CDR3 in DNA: TGTGCCAGCAGCTTAGGGACTAGCGTAACCTACGAGCAGTACTTC. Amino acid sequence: CASSLGTSVTYEQYF.

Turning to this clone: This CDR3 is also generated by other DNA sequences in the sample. CDR3 nucleotide sequence: TGTGCCTGGACGCCTTTAGGGGCTAACTATGGCTACACCTTC. It encodes CAWTPLGANYGYTF. The rearrangement joins TRBV30 to TRBJ1-2; TRBD1 might be the D (5 bases). Germline CDR1 reads GTSNPN; CDR2 reads SVGIG (reference sequence). V was cut by 4 bases and J by 0 bases, with 12 bases left in between. The CDR3 spans 14 residues. Looking up the rest from reference TRBV30 and TRBJ1-2 gives the full variable domain: SQTIHQWPATLVQPVGSPLSLECTVEGTSNPNLYWYRQAAGRGLQLLFYSVGIGQISSEVPQNLSASRPQDRQFILSSKKLLLSDSGFYLCAWTPLGANYGYTFGSGTRLTVV.

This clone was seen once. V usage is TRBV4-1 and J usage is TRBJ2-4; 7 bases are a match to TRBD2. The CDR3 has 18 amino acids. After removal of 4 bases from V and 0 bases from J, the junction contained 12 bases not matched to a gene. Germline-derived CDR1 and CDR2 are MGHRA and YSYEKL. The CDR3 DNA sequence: TGCGCCAGCAGCCTCGTGCCTGTAGCGGGTGTAGCCAAAAACATTCAGTACTTC. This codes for CASSLVPVAGVAKNIQYF.

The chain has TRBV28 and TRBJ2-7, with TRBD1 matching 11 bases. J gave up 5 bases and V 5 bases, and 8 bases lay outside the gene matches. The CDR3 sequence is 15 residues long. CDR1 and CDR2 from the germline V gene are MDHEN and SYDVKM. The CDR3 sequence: CASSDPGQGVHEQYF. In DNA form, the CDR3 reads TGTGCCAGCAGTGACCCGGGACAGGGGGTCCACGAGCAGTACTTC.

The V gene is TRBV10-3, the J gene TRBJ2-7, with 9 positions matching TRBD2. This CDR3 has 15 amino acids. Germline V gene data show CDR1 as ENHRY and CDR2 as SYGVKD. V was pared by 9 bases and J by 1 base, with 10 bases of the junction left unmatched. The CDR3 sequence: CAIGHAGGRSYEQYF. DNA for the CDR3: TGTGCCATAGGGCACGCGGGAGGGAGGTCCTACGAGCAGTACTTC.

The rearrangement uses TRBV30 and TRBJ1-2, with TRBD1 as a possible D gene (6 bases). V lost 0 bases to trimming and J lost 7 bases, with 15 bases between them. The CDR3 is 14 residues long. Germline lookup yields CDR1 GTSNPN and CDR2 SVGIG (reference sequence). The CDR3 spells CAWSVTRGRSGYTF. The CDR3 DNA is TGTGCCTGGAGTGTAACCAGGGGAAGGAGTGGCTACACCTTC.

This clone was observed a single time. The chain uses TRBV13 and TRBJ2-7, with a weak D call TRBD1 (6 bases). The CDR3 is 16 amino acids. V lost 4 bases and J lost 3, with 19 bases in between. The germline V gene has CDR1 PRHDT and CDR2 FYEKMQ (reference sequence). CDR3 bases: TGTGCCAGCAGCTCCAGGACAGCTATAGGGCTCTACGAGCAGTACTTC. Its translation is CASSSRTAIGLYEQYF. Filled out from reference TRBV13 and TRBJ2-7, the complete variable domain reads AAGVIQSPRHLIKEKRETATLKCYPIPRHDTVYWYQQGPGQDPQFLISFYEKMQSDKGSIPDRFSAQQFSDYHSELNMSSLELGDSALYFCASSSRTAIGLYEQYFGPGTRLTVT.

The CDR3 protein is CARASEGSPLHF. Here the CDR3 DNA reads TGTGCCCGAGCTTCTGAGGGTTCACCCCTCCACTTT. V gene TRBV30 combines with J gene TRBJ1-6; D remains ambiguous. V was shortened by 8 bases and J by 9 bases, with 14 bases between the two germline ends. CDR1 is GTSNPN, CDR2 SVGIG, per germline (reference sequence). This CDR3 contains 12 residues. Looking up the rest from reference TRBV30 and TRBJ1-6 gives the full variable domain: SQTIHQWPATLVQPVGSPLSLECTVEGTSNPNLYWYRQAAGRGLQLLFYSVGIGQISSEVPQNLSASRPQDRQFILSSKKLLLSDSGFYLCARASEGSPLHFGNGTRLTVT.